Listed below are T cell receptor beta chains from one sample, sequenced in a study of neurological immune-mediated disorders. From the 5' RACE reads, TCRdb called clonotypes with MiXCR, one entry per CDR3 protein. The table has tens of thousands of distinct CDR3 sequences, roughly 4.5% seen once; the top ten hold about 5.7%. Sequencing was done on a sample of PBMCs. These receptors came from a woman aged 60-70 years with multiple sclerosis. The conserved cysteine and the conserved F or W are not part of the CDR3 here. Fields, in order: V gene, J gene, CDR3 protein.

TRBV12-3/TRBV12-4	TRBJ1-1	ASSFTGGITEAF
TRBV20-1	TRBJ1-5	SALDSGSNQPQH
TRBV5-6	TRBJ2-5	ASSANRDRGQETQY
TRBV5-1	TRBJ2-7	ASSLAERVGYEQY
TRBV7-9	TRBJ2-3	ASSLAAGSTDTQY
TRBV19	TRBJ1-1	ASTPRGTDTEAF
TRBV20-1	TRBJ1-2	SAPDRGRTLDYGYT
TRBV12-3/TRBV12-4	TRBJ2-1	ASSLMSGGNNEQF
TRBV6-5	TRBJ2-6	ASSYYDSGANVLT
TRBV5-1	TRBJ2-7	ASSTGTDITYEQY
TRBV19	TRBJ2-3	ASTERGSTDTQY
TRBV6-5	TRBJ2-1	ASSYSGGGWNEQF
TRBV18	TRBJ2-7	ASSQERVSYEQY
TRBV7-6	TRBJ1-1	ASSLVGVSEAF